The 17 T cell receptor beta chains listed next were all sequenced from one sample in a study of blood T cell repertoires in COVID-19. Sequencing was performed with immunoSEQ multiplex PCR; in TCRdb, only in-frame clones are kept and a portion is missing. The sample records fewer than 200,000 clones, around 80% being singletons. Material for sequencing was PBMCs or T cells enriched from blood (not recorded which). Receptors originate from a man aged 45-65 years who had recovered from COVID-19.

V gene TRBV2 combines with J gene TRBJ1-5; TRBD1 is a possible D gene (5 bases). CDR3 length: 14 amino acids. CDR1 and CDR2 from the germline V gene are SNHLY and FYNNEI. V was cut by 7 bases and J by 0 bases, with 10 bases left in between. The CDR3 DNA reads TGTGCCAGCAAAACGACAGTTAGCAATCAGCCCCAGCATTTT. It codes for CASKTTVSNQPQHF.

V is TRBV9 and J is TRBJ1-6, with TRBD1 as a possible D gene (5 bases). This CDR3 has 15 residues. Deletions cut 3 bases from V and 5 bases from J, with 12 bases between. Germline values: CDR1 SGDLS, CDR2 YYNGEE. CDR3 sequence reads: CASSESGLHNSPLHF. CDR3 DNA sequence: TGTGCCAGCAGCGAGTCAGGGTTACATAATTCACCCCTCCACTTT. Complete variable domain (other parts from reference TRBV9 and TRBJ1-6): DSGVTQTPKHLITATGQRVTLRCSPRSGDLSVYWYQQSLDQGLQFLIQYYNGEERAKGNILERFSAQQFPDLHSELNLSSLELGDSALYFCASSESGLHNSPLHFGNGTRLTVT.

J is TRBJ2-2 and V is TRBV3-1 (or the pseudogene TRBV3-2); TRBD2 aligns across 9 bases. Germline CDR1 LGHDT, CDR2 YNNKEL (reference sequence). V dropped 0 bases and J dropped 3; count of bases not matched to a gene: 8. This CDR3 is built from 18 residues. Written as DNA, the CDR3 is TGTGCCAGCAGCCAAGATCTACCAAGCGGGGGGTACACCGGGGAGCTGTTTTTT. It is translated as CASSQDLPSGGYTGELFF.

The chain is built from TRBV5-1 and TRBJ2-7, with 10 positions matching TRBD1. Germline loops: CDR1 SGHRS, CDR2 YFSETQ. CDR3 length: 15 amino acids. V lost 4 bases, J lost 3 bases, and 7 bases stayed unmatched. The DNA of the CDR3 is TGCGCCAGCAGCGGCCGGGACAGGGGAATCTACGAGCAGTACTTC. This translates into CASSGRDRGIYEQYF.

The chain links TRBV19 to TRBJ1-2, with a weak D call TRBD1 (6 bases). Germline lookup yields CDR1 LNHDA and CDR2 SQIVND (reference sequence). V gave up 6 bases and J gave up 3 bases, with 8 bases separating them. CDR3 size: 12 residues. For the CDR3, the DNA is TGTGCCAGTAGAGACAGGTACTATGGCTACACCTTC. Encoded protein: CASRDRYYGYTF.

This chain uses TRBV5-1 with TRBJ2-7; the match to TRBD1 covers 7 bases. This CDR3 has 15 amino acids. Germline lookup yields CDR1 SGHRS and CDR2 YFSETQ. The junction had 9 bases not matched to a gene; V was cut back by 0 bases and J by 6 bases. The CDR3 coding sequence is TGCGCCAGCAGCTTGGGGGACAGCACTTGGGGCGAGCAGTACTTC. As protein: CASSLGDSTWGEQYF.

Only a few counts were recorded for this clone. The gene calls are TRBV12-5 and TRBJ2-2; 8 bases agree with TRBD1. The junction had 6 bases not matched to a gene; V was cut back by 0 bases and J by 3 bases. Germline V gene data show CDR1 as LGHNT and CDR2 as FRNRAP. The CDR3 is 17 amino acids. The CDR3 DNA follows: TGTGCTAGTGGTTTGGTACGTTCGGACAGGGACACCGGGGAGCTGTTTTTT. Protein: CASGLVRSDRDTGELFF.

The CDR3 sequence is CASSVRDRGYYEQYF. CDR3 DNA: TGTGCCAGCAGCGTCCGGGACAGGGGCTACTACGAGCAGTACTTC. This chain uses TRBV7-2 with TRBJ2-7, with 10 bases fitting TRBD1. CDR1 is SGHTA and CDR2 is FQGNSA in the germline V gene. The CDR3 extends over 15 amino acids. Trimming at V came to 5 bases and at J to 3 bases, leaving 7 bases not matched to a gene.

Regarding this clone: In the same sample, other DNA sequences code for this CDR3. This chain joins TRBV18 and TRBJ1-5; 8 nucleotides align to TRBD1. Per germline, CDR1 KGHSH and CDR2 LQKENI. The CDR3 length is 14 residues. After removal of 4 bases from V and 4 bases from J, the junction contained 3 bases not matched to a gene. In DNA form, the CDR3 reads TGTGCCAGCTCACTAAGACAGGGGAATCAGCCCCAGCATTTT. Translation gives CASSLRQGNQPQHF.

The chain couples TRBV11-1 to TRBJ2-7; possibly TRBD1 for D (5 bases). Germline V gene sequence: CDR1 SGHAT, CDR2 FQDESV (reference sequence). CDR3 size: 14 residues. The germline V and J ends were trimmed by 8 bases and 0 bases, with 14 bases remaining between them. The CDR3: CASQGRPSSYEQYF. The CDR3 DNA follows: TGTGCCAGCCAGGGCAGGCCCAGCTCCTACGAGCAGTACTTC.

This chain uses TRBV18 with TRBJ1-3; D might be TRBD1 (5 bases). The CDR3 consists of 19 residues. CDR1 and CDR2 (germline): KGHSH, LQKENI. V was shortened by 2 bases and J by 3 bases, with 23 bases between the two germline ends. CDR3 protein: CASSPYQGTRGDFGNTIYF. The CDR3 nucleotides read TGTGCCAGCTCACCATATCAGGGTACTCGCGGGGACTTTGGAAACACCATATATTTT.

The chain uses TRBV12-3 or TRBV12-4 and TRBJ2-3, with D hard to call. This CDR3 spans 13 amino acids. V was clipped by 4 bases and J by 2 bases, with 7 bases between them. For the CDR3, the DNA is TGTGCCAGCAGTTGGCTGGCCACAGATACGCAGTATTTT. Residues: CASSWLATDTQYF.

This clone showed up just once. The chain carries TRBV29-1 and TRBJ2-1, with 7 bases lining up with TRBD1. This CDR3 is 13 amino acids long. Germline V lookup: CDR1 SQVTM, CDR2 ANQGSEA. J lost 7 bases, V lost 7 bases, and 10 bases had no gene match. The CDR3 protein is CSDRGLPSNEQFF. In nucleotides, the CDR3 is TGCAGCGACAGGGGTCTACCGAGTAATGAGCAGTTCTTC.

This chain connects TRBV5-4 to TRBJ2-1; tentatively, D is TRBD1 (6 bases). The ends were cut back, 2 bases at V and 7 bases at J, with 10 bases in the middle. CDR3 length: 13 residues. Germline CDR1 and CDR2: SGHNT and YYREEE (reference sequence). The CDR3, as DNA: TGTGCCAGCAGCTTACAGGGTAGGAATGAGCAGTTCTTC. This encodes CASSLQGRNEQFF.

In its sample, this clone was seen a few times. The CDR3 loop reads CATSTHWREQPQHF. CDR3 bases: TGTGCCACCTCAACTCATTGGAGGGAACAGCCCCAGCATTTT. The genes are TRBV6-5 and TRBJ1-5; the D is unclear. Trimming removed 10 bases from V and 7 bases from J, with 20 bases in between. Germline V gene data show CDR1 as MNHEY and CDR2 as SVGAGI. CDR3 length: 14 amino acids.

The chain is built from TRBV4-3 and TRBJ1-2; D not resolved. CDR3 length equals 16 residues. Trimming shortened V by 0 bases and J by 0 bases, and 11 bases separated the two germline ends. Germline CDR1 is LGHNA and CDR2 is YSLEER. The CDR3 loop is CASSQDRIDPNYGYTF. CDR3 nucleotides: TGCGCCAGCAGCCAAGACAGGATAGATCCTAACTATGGCTACACCTTC.

This clone was counted only a few times. This rearrangement joins TRBV19 to TRBJ1-2; tentatively, D is TRBD1 (6 bases). V shed 5 bases and J shed 3 bases, with 16 bases lying between them. Germline V gene lookup returns CDR1 LNHDA and CDR2 SQIVND (reference sequence). This CDR3 contains 15 residues. CDR3 sequence: CASSVGQKKYYGYTF. DNA of the CDR3: TGTGCCAGTAGTGTCGGACAGAAGAAGTACTATGGCTACACCTTC.